The clone carrying this TCR beta chain is labeled as medium-sized (0.01 to 0.1%). What it binds is not known. The CDR3 covers 13 residues. CDR1 and CDR2 (germline): MNHNS, SASEGT. The junction had 10 bases not matched to a gene; V was cut back by 10 bases and J by 6 bases. This entry comes from a study of high-grade serous ovarian cancer treatment subgroups. Study-wide background: Mean per sample: around 14,000 reads, about 7,500 unique TCR beta rearrangements. Study conclusions and caveats: Tumors within one patient showed repertoire similarity of roughly 0.1 to 0.85. These tumor repertoires lack spatial information from bulk sequencing.

Generated by immunoSEQ multiplex PCR, the TCRdb table keeps only in-frame clones and is missing some. The data contain thousands of clones, 50% to 75% of them singletons. Tumor tissue was taken before any definitive surgery or chemotherapy was given. This sequence originates from a human donor with high-grade serous ovarian cancer. The sample taken for sequencing was tumor tissue. V and J are TRBV6-1 and TRBJ2-7; 9 bases fit TRBD1. CDR3 in amino acids: CATHRDRASEQYF. The CDR3 nucleotides read TGTGCCACTCACCGGGACAGGGCCTCCGAGCAGTACTTC.